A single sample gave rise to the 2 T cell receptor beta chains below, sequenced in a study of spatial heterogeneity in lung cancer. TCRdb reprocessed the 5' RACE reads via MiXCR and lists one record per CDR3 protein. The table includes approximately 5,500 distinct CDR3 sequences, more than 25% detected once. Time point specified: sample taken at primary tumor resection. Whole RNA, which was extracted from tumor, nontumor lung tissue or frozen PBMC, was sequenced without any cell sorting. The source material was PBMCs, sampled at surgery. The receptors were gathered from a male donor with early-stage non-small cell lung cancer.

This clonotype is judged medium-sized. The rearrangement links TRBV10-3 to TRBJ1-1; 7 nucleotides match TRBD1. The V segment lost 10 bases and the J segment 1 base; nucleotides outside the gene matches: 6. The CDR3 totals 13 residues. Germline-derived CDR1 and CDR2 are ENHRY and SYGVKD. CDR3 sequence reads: CATSEGANTEAFF. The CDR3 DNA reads TGTGCCACCTCGGAGGGGGCGAACACTGAAGCTTTCTTT.

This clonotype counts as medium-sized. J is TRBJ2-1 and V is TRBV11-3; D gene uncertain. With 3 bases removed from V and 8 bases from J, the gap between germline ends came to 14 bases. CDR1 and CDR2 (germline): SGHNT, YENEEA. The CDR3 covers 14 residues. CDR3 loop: CASSLNPIWDEQFF. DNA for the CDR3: TGTGCCAGCAGCTTGAACCCCATATGGGATGAGCAGTTCTTC.